One and the same sample provided the 19 T cell receptor beta chains below, sequenced in a study of shared clonotypes between healthy human individuals. CD45RO-negative, CCR7-positively selected cells formed the naive CD8 fraction, excluding terminally differentiated effector memory CD45RA+ cells. Method: immunoSEQ multiplex PCR; TCRdb's copy keeps in-frame clones and lacks some. This repertoire shows roughly 2.1 million clones, under 95% found once; its top ten account for around 1.7%. The specimen was naive CD8+ T cells from PBMCs. Receptors originate from a man younger than 30 in good health. Some clones in this sample may be carry-over from other donors' samples.

The chain carries TRBV6-7 and TRBJ1-2; D unresolved. Being an ORF, TRBV6-7 has a function that is uncertain. The germline V and J ends were trimmed by 6 bases and 8 bases, with 16 bases remaining between them. The CDR3 spans 13 residues. In DNA form, the CDR3 reads TGTGCCAGCAGCAACGCGGACTTAATAGGCTACACCTTC. Translated, it gives CASSNADLIGYTF.

The rearrangement joins TRBV7-9 to TRBJ2-5, with 12 bases fitting TRBD1. Germline V CDR1 and CDR2: SEHNR, FQNEAQ (reference sequence). The CDR3 is 17 amino acids. With V trimmed by 4 bases and J by 5 bases, 11 bases remained unmatched. The CDR3 spells CASSSFRGQGAQETQYF. In DNA, the CDR3 is TGTGCCAGCAGCTCCTTCCGGGGACAGGGGGCGCAGGAGACCCAGTACTTC.

The CDR3 DNA sequence: TGTGCCAGCAGCGTAGCTGGCCGCTCTGGAAACACCATATATTTT. Residues: CASSVAGRSGNTIYF. The rearrangement links TRBV9 to TRBJ1-3, with D hard to call. Germline V lookup: CDR1 SGDLS, CDR2 YYNGEE. The CDR3 extends over 15 amino acids. V was cut by 0 bases and J by 0 bases, with 7 bases left in between.

V and J are TRBV5-1 and TRBJ2-1, with a possible D match to TRBD2 (6 bases). V lost 3 bases and J lost 6, with 22 bases in between. CDR1 and CDR2 (germline): SGHRS, YFSETQ. The CDR3 has 17 residues. The CDR3 spells CASSSPPGRDGANEQFF. For the CDR3, the DNA is TGCGCCAGCAGCTCCCCACCGGGGCGGGACGGTGCCAATGAGCAGTTCTTC.

The V and J genes are TRBV27 and TRBJ2-7; TRBD1 agrees at 8 bases. Germline trimming cut 3 bases from V and 2 bases from J; bases unmatched to any gene: 9. The CDR3 covers 16 residues. CDR1 MNHEY and CDR2 SMNVEV come from the germline V gene (reference sequence). The CDR3 sequence: CASSFGPGQGTYEQYF. CDR3 nucleotides: TGTGCCAGCAGTTTCGGACCCGGACAGGGTACCTACGAGCAGTACTTC.

The rearrangement uses TRBV10-2 and TRBJ1-1; 9 positions match TRBD1. J was trimmed by 4 bases and V by 6 bases; bases with no gene match: 0. The CDR3 runs to 12 residues. Germline values: CDR1 WSHSY, CDR2 SAAADI. The CDR3 is CASRTGGTEAFF. The CDR3 DNA reads TGCGCCAGCAGGACAGGGGGCACTGAAGCTTTCTTT.

In its sample, this clone was seen once. V and J are TRBV2 and TRBJ2-7, with TRBD2 identical over 15 bases. This CDR3 has 16 residues. J lost 4 bases, V lost 4 bases, and 5 bases had no gene match. The V gene's germline CDR1 is SNHLY and CDR2 FYNNEI. CDR3 region: CASSVGLAGGGYEQYF. For the CDR3, the DNA is TGTGCCAGCAGTGTGGGACTAGCGGGAGGCGGATACGAGCAGTACTTC. Full variable domain (outside the CDR3, taken from reference TRBV2 and TRBJ2-7): EPEVTQTPSHQVTQMGQEVILRCVPISNHLYFYWYRQILGQKVEFLVSFYNNEISEKSEIFDDQFSVERPDGSNFTLKIRSTKLEDSAMYFCASSVGLAGGGYEQYFGPGTRLTVT.

This chain connects TRBV27 to TRBJ1-1; unclear D gene. This CDR3 has 14 residues. The germline CDR1 and CDR2 sequences are MNHEY and SMNVEV (reference sequence). V gave up 3 bases and J gave up 3 bases, with 11 bases separating them. CDR3 DNA sequence: TGTGCCAGCAGTTTCCAGACCGGTTACACTGAAGCTTTCTTT. Translating gives CASSFQTGYTEAFF.

The CDR3 coding sequence is TGTGCCAGCAGTTCCCACCAGCGGGGCGACGAGCAGTACTTC. It is translated as CASSSHQRGDEQYF. The rearrangement uses TRBV6-5 and TRBJ2-7, with 7 positions matching TRBD2. Germline V gene lookup returns CDR1 MNHEY and CDR2 SVGAGI. J was trimmed by 5 bases and V by 4 bases; bases with no gene match: 8. The CDR3 is 14 amino acids.

The rearrangement links TRBV5-1 to TRBJ2-5, with 8 positions matching TRBD2. The CDR3 runs 16 residues. V shed 0 bases and J 1 base; nucleotides not matched to a gene: 5. Germline assignment: CDR1 SGHRS and CDR2 YFSETQ. CDR3 DNA: TGCGCCAGCAGCTTGGTCGGGAGGGGAATCCAAGAGACCCAGTACTTC. Protein sequence: CASSLVGRGIQETQYF.

CDR3 nucleotides: TGTGCCAGCAGTTTTTCTAGCGGGTGGTACAATGAGCAGTTCTTC. Its translation is CASSFSSGWYNEQFF. The V gene is TRBV27, the J gene TRBJ2-1, with 8 bases fitting TRBD2. Germline CDR1 MNHEY, CDR2 SMNVEV (reference sequence). The V gene end was trimmed by 3 bases and the J gene end by 4 bases; junction bases not matched to a gene: 5. CDR3 length equals 15 residues.

The chain joins TRBV5-1 to TRBJ1-2, with D possibly TRBD1 on 6 matching bases. The V end lost 4 bases, the J end lost 0 bases, and 16 bases lay between the germline ends. This CDR3 spans 16 amino acids. Germline CDR1 reads SGHRS; CDR2 reads YFSETQ. In DNA, the CDR3 is TGCGCCAGCAGCCCTACACTGACAGGAGCTAACTATGGCTACACCTTC. Translating gives CASSPTLTGANYGYTF.

The gene calls are TRBV9 and TRBJ2-3, with D possibly matching TRBD2 (6 bases). V dropped 0 bases and J dropped 5 bases, with 16 bases sitting between them. Germline CDR1 reads SGDLS; CDR2 reads YYNGEE. The CDR3 consists of 16 residues. Written as DNA, the CDR3 is TGTGCCAGCAGCGTAGGAACAGCGGGTAGTGGAGATACGCAGTATTTT. This codes for CASSVGTAGSGDTQYF.

V usage is TRBV7-9 and J usage is TRBJ2-1, with 10 bases that match TRBD2. The CDR3 runs 17 residues. Germline lookup yields CDR1 SEHNR and CDR2 FQNEAQ (reference sequence). Unmatched junction bases numbered 6, after V lost 4 bases and J lost 0 bases. The CDR3 protein is CASSSTTSGPSYNEQFF. CDR3 sequence (DNA): TGTGCCAGCAGCTCTACGACTAGCGGGCCCTCCTACAATGAGCAGTTCTTC.

The CDR3 region is CASSEARRRSYEQYF. CDR3 in DNA: TGTGCCAGCAGTGAAGCCAGACGCCGTTCCTACGAGCAGTACTTC. The chain joins TRBV6-1 to TRBJ2-7, with unresolved D. Germline lookup yields CDR1 MNHNS and CDR2 SASEGT. The CDR3 extends over 15 amino acids. The V end was cut by 0 bases, the J end by 1 base, with 10 bases between.

The chain combines TRBV7-7 with TRBJ2-3, with D possibly being TRBD2 (6 bases). The V gene lost 1 base and the J gene lost 0 bases, with 8 bases spanning the gap. CDR1 SSHAT and CDR2 FNYEAQ come from the germline V gene (reference sequence). The CDR3 spans 15 residues. CDR3 in amino acids: CASSLVGGSTDTQYF. The CDR3, as DNA: TGTGCCAGCAGCTTAGTGGGGGGTAGCACAGATACGCAGTATTTT.

This clone was picked up one time. The chain carries TRBV28 and TRBJ1-4, with a weak D call TRBD1 (5 bases). This CDR3 contains 14 residues. V was clipped by 7 bases and J by 4 bases, with 13 bases between them. Germline CDR1 and CDR2: MDHEN and SYDVKM. CDR3: CASMEGRINEKLFF. The CDR3 DNA sequence: TGTGCCAGCATGGAGGGGCGGATTAATGAAAAACTGTTTTTT.

The chain is built from TRBV18 and TRBJ1-2; 9 bases are shared with TRBD1. This CDR3 spans 18 amino acids. The V and J ends lost 3 bases and 3 bases, in that order; junction bases with no gene match: 14. The germline gives CDR1 KGHSH, CDR2 LQKENI. DNA of the CDR3: TGTGCCAGCTCACCTCAAACGGGACAGGGACCTTCGTACTATGGCTACACCTTC. This encodes CASSPQTGQGPSYYGYTF.

This chain connects TRBV29-1 to TRBJ1-3, with D unresolved. CDR3 size: 13 residues. V was cut by 7 bases and J by 4 bases, with 14 bases left in between. Per germline, CDR1 SQVTM and CDR2 ANQGSEA. As DNA, the CDR3 is TGCAGCGACCGCGACGAAGAAGGAAACACCATATATTTT. Translating gives CSDRDEEGNTIYF.